What follows describes a single T cell receptor (beta chain). This clonotype showed up just once. This clone's antigen is unknown. It has no much larger one-base neighbor in the sample; base qualities were not kept. A single read counts as weak evidence. Peripheral blood CD8+ and CD4+ T cells from healthy donors, Susac syndrome patients and multiple sclerosis patients were profiled using high-throughput TCR beta sequencing. The multiple sclerosis controls were treatment-naive patients whose relapsing-remitting disease, either stable or active, fulfilled the revised McDonald criteria. Bulk CD8+ and CD4+ T cells were purified magnetically by negative isolation, whereas CD8+ TEMRA cells were enriched by FACS. Blood was drawn into EDTA tubes, processed within 24 hours, and PBMCs were isolated by density gradient centrifugation. PBMCs intended for TCR sequencing were cryopreserved in liquid nitrogen and thawed later in a water bath at 37 degrees C. The sorted or isolated CD4+, CD8+ and CD8+ TEMRA cells had a purity of 90% or higher.

RNA was extracted using the RNeasy kit, and roughly 0.45 to 1 microgram was reverse transcribed with random hexamers. The immunoSEQ multiplex PCR assay, which covers 54 Vbeta and 13 Jbeta segments, was used to amplify TCR beta CDR3 regions. To correct PCR amplification bias, a synthetic template baseline was used for both primer optimization and computational correction. As for the original processing: Reads were annotated to V, D and J genes per IMGT and analyzed with immunoSEQ Analyzer, keeping only productive sequences. Clonality was calculated as one minus the Shannon entropy normalized by log2 of the number of productive unique sequences. Public and private clones were assessed among the 100 most prevalent clones of each patient and control. Clones were defined as Susac-specific when absent from the healthy and MS cohorts, from roughly 1,100 published viral clones and from other ImmuneACCESS disease sequences. TCRdb applied fastp at Q25 and MiXCR to the public reads, then kept only in-frame beta chains. Every entry covers one CDR3 protein and lists the most common genes and DNA from its rows. The V and J calls reflect TCRdb's pipeline rather than the authors' work. The sample table contains about 300,000 distinct CDR3 sequences; only one count was recorded for 65% to 90% of them. The ten largest account for roughly 0.21% of the sample.

The record originates from a study of CD8 T cells in Susac syndrome (dated by TCRdb to between 2018 and 2020). For the wider study: Repertoire sequencing was used to test whether CD8+ T cell activation and differentiation in Susac syndrome was antigen driven. The study compared CD8+ T cell repertoire clonality among 11 to 12 healthy donors, 14 Susac syndrome patients and some 16 multiple sclerosis patients. The paper as a whole reports these results and caveats: The number of individuals in the TCR sequencing and HLA analysis was acknowledged as relatively small.

The clonotype originates from a human donor with multiple sclerosis. Sequencing used CD8+ T cells from PBMCs.

DNA sequence: TGTGCCAGCACCACCGTAATGGGGGGCTACCAATTTAGCAATCAGCCCCAGCATTTT. The resulting protein is CASTTVMGGYQFSNQPQHF. The chain is assembled from TRBV28 and TRBJ1-5; tentative D gene TRBD1, with 6 bases matching. V and J lose 7 bases and 0 bases, and a span of 25 bases separates them. The germline V gene gives CDR1 as MDHEN and CDR2 as SYDVKM. The CDR3 contains 19 residues, cysteine and phenylalanine counted. The read is trimmed to its CDR3 DNA, 57 bases read in frame from base 1.